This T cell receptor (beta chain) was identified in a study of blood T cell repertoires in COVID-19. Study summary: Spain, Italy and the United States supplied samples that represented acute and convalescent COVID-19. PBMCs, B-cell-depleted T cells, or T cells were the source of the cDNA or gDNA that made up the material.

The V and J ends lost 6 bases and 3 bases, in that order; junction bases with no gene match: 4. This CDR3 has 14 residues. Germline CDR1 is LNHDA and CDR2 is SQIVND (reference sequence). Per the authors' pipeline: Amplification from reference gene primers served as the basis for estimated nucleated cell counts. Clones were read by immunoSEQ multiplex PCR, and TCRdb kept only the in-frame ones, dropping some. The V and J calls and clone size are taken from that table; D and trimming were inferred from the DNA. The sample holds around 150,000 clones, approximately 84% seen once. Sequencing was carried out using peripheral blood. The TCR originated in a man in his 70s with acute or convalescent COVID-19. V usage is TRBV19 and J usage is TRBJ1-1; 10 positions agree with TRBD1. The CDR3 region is CASRRQGADTEAFF. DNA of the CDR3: TGTGCCAGTAGGCGACAGGGGGCTGACACTGAAGCTTTCTTT.